These T cell receptor beta chains were read from a single sample in a study of T cell clonotyping in hematopoietic cell transplantation. The method was immunoSEQ multiplex PCR; TCRdb's version includes in-frame clones alone and lacks a portion of them. This sample has about 12,000 clones, with 75% to 90% found just once. The specimen was peripheral blood mononuclear cells. All receptors derive from a human donor who either received an allogeneic hematopoietic cell transplant for a myeloid malignancy or was a related donor (not recorded which). Some clones in this sample may be carry-over from other donors' samples. Each CDR3 is given with its conserved first and last residue. The order of the fields is D gene, V gene, clone size, J gene, CDR3 protein, CDR3 DNA. The D gene is left open where the match is weak. Size tells how often a clone was seen (once, few, many) or the class of an expanded clone, and some rows leave it out.

-	TRBV19	-	TRBJ1-5	CASTDRGNQPQHF	TGTGCCAGCACGGACAGAGGCAATCAGCCCCAGCATTTT
TRBD1	TRBV5-1	-	TRBJ1-1	CASSLYQGTSGGILDTEAFF	TGCGCCAGCAGCTTATATCAGGGGACATCAGGGGGCATCCTGGACACTGAAGCTTTCTTT
-	TRBV7-6	-	TRBJ1-1	CASSLTGRNTEAFF	TGTGCCAGCAGCTTAACGGGACGGAACACTGAAGCTTTCTTT
-	TRBV30	-	TRBJ2-2	CAWSAAGELFF	TGTGCCTGGAGTGCGGCCGGGGAGCTGTTTTTT
TRBD1	TRBV2	-	TRBJ1-2	CASSGGQGGYTF	TGTGCCAGCAGTGGGGGACAGGGAGGCTACACCTTC
-	TRBV7-9	few	TRBJ2-1	CASSLGRVSGNEQFF	TGTGCCAGCAGCCTAGGCAGGGTGAGTGGGAATGAGCAGTTCTTC
TRBD1	TRBV5-6	-	TRBJ1-1	CASSLERGPEAFF	TGTGCCAGCAGCTTGGAAAGGGGGCCTGAAGCTTTCTTT
-	TRBV12-1	-	TRBJ2-3	CASSSGGDADTQYF	TGTGCCAGCAGCTCCGGGGGGGACGCAGATACGCAGTATTTT
TRBD1	TRBV7-9	-	TRBJ1-2	CASSLAPGQGDYVNYGYTF	TGTGCCAGCAGCTTAGCCCCGGGACAGGGGGACTATGTTAACTATGGCTACACCTTC
TRBD2	TRBV6-5	-	TRBJ2-5	CASRGLADSETQYF	TGTGCCAGCAGGGGACTAGCGGACTCAGAGACCCAGTACTTC
-	TRBV5-6	-	TRBJ1-1	CASTFGTEAFF	TGTGCCAGCACCTTTGGCACTGAAGCTTTCTTT
-	TRBV23-1	-	TRBJ1-1	CASSQSIKGPNTEAFF	TGCGCCAGCAGTCAATCCATCAAGGGGCCGAACACTGAAGCTTTCTTT
-	TRBV29-1	-	TRBJ1-2	CSVEELGRGYTF	TGCAGCGTTGAAGAACTCGGGCGCGGCTACACCTTC
TRBD1	TRBV7-2	-	TRBJ2-2	CASSLDRGRGELFF	TGTGCCAGCAGCTTAGACAGGGGGCGCGGGGAGCTGTTTTTT
TRBD1	TRBV15	-	TRBJ1-2	CATSIRGQGAGGYTF	TGTGCCACCAGCATCAGGGGACAGGGGGCTGGTGGCTACACCTTC
TRBD1	TRBV30	-	TRBJ1-3	CAWSRDSGLGNTIYF	TGTGCCTGGAGTCGGGACAGCGGCTTGGGAAACACCATATATTTT
-	TRBV5-1	-	TRBJ2-5	CASSLEYGGWGTKETQYF	TGCGCCAGCAGCTTGGAGTATGGGGGCTGGGGGACCAAAGAGACCCAGTACTTC
TRBD1	TRBV5-4	-	TRBJ1-2	CASTRQGSSNYGYTF	TGTGCCAGCACCCGACAGGGGTCCTCTAACTATGGCTACACCTTC
-	TRBV5-7	-	TRBJ2-5	CASSRPAALETQYF	TGTGCCAGCAGCCGGCCCGCGGCGCTAGAGACCCAGTACTTC
TRBD1	TRBV7-9	-	TRBJ2-2	CASSLTPDRLTGELFF	TGTGCCAGCAGCTTAACCCCGGACAGGTTGACCGGGGAGCTGTTTTTT
-	TRBV6-6	-	TRBJ1-5	CASSYVVGNQPQHF	TGTGCCAGCAGTTACGTAGTGGGCAATCAGCCCCAGCATTTT
TRBD1	TRBV7-2	-	TRBJ1-2	CASSLPQGANGYTF	TGTGCCAGCAGCTTACCTCAGGGGGCGAATGGCTACACCTTC
-	TRBV7-8	-	TRBJ1-6	CASSQITGSPLHF	TGTGCCAGCAGCCAAATTACGGGATCACCCCTCCACTTT
TRBD1	TRBV2	-	TRBJ2-2	CASSEALGQGAGGELFF	TGTGCCAGCAGTGAAGCGCTTGGACAGGGGGCGGGCGGGGAGCTGTTTTTT
-	TRBV6-5	-	TRBJ1-2	CASSPHTDGYGYTF	TGTGCCAGCAGCCCCCATACAGACGGCTATGGCTACACCTTC
TRBD1	TRBV5-1	-	TRBJ1-2	CASIGQGKSGYTF	TGCGCCAGCATAGGACAGGGAAAGAGTGGCTACACCTTC
TRBD1	TRBV6-1	-	TRBJ1-2	CAVRQGLSGGYTF	TGTGCCGTCAGACAGGGGCTCAGCGGTGGCTACACCTTC
-	TRBV7-3	once	TRBJ1-1	CASSFDGRSTEAFF	TGTGCCAGCAGCTTCGACGGGAGGAGCACTGAAGCTTTCTTT
TRBD1	TRBV5-1	-	TRBJ1-2	CASSLAGTGGGYTF	TGCGCCAGCAGCTTGGCCGGGACAGGGGGTGGCTACACCTTC
TRBD2	TRBV6-4	-	TRBJ2-2	CASSLAGDRSGELFF	TGTGCCAGCAGCTTAGCGGGGGATCGATCCGGGGAGCTGTTTTTT
-	TRBV30	-	TRBJ1-5	CAWSPKGGYQPQHF	TGTGCCTGGAGTCCCAAAGGGGGGTATCAGCCCCAGCATTTT
TRBD1	TRBV19	-	TRBJ2-1	CASSTRQGVNNEQFF	TGTGCCAGTAGTACCCGACAGGGGGTTAACAATGAGCAGTTCTTC
-	TRBV27	few	TRBJ1-2	CASSPQGRGLGYTF	TGTGCCAGCAGTCCCCAGGGTAGGGGACTGGGCTACACCTTC
TRBD1	TRBV7-9	-	TRBJ1-4	CASSSSGTGGKLFF	TGTGCCAGCAGCTCCTCCGGGACAGGTGGAAAACTGTTTTTT
TRBD1	TRBV29-1	-	TRBJ1-2	CSARTGWGYGYTF	TGCAGCGCTCGGACAGGATGGGGCTATGGCTACACCTTC
TRBD2	TRBV11-2	-	TRBJ2-7	CASSYLAGATSYEQYF	TGTGCCAGCAGCTACTTAGCGGGGGCCACCTCCTACGAGCAGTACTTC
TRBD1	TRBV29-1	once	TRBJ2-2	CSVEGSGTGRNTGELFF	TGCAGCGTTGAAGGGTCAGGGACAGGGAGAAACACCGGGGAGCTGTTTTTT
-	TRBV5-5	-	TRBJ2-7	CASSLGAGSYEQYF	TGTGCCAGCAGCTTGGGGGCGGGGTCCTACGAGCAGTACTTC
TRBD1	TRBV7-8	-	TRBJ1-5	CASSLGKGASQPQHF	TGTGCCAGCAGCTTAGGGAAGGGGGCGAGTCAGCCCCAGCATTTT
-	TRBV6-6	-	TRBJ2-5	CASSPTGSETQYF	TGTGCCAGCAGTCCCACAGGGTCGGAGACCCAGTACTTC
-	TRBV27	-	TRBJ1-2	CASSLGRGLGSYGYTF	TGTGCCAGCAGTTTAGGGAGGGGCCTGGGCAGCTATGGCTACACCTTC
-	TRBV14	-	TRBJ2-2	CASICSSVVEELFF	TGTGCCAGCATTTGTTCCTCGGTGGTGGAGGAGCTGTTTTTT
-	TRBV5-6	-	TRBJ2-1	CASSALTVLYNEQFF	TGTGCCAGCAGCGCCCTGACAGTCTTGTACAATGAGCAGTTCTTC
-	TRBV7-2	-	TRBJ2-3	CASGRGPTDTQYF	TGTGCCAGCGGCCGGGGGCCTACAGATACGCAGTATTTT
TRBD1	TRBV5-4	-	TRBJ2-3	CASSLQGADTQYF	TGTGCCAGCAGCTTGCAGGGGGCAGATACGCAGTATTTT
TRBD1	TRBV5-1	-	TRBJ2-7	CASSFGDRDLYEQYF	TGCGCCAGCAGCTTCGGGGACAGGGACCTCTACGAGCAGTACTTC
-	TRBV10-2	-	TRBJ1-4	CASSVQSGVREKLFF	TGCGCCAGCAGTGTCCAGTCCGGTGTACGGGAAAAACTGTTTTTT
-	TRBV7-9	-	TRBJ1-5	CASSLRGDQPQHF	TGTGCCAGCAGCTTGAGGGGGGATCAGCCCCAGCATTTT
-	TRBV7-6	-	TRBJ1-4	CASSLGAAGTNEKLFF	TGTGCCAGCAGCTTAGGGGCCGCGGGAACTAATGAAAAACTGTTTTTT
-	TRBV6-4	-	TRBJ1-1	CASSNEGDNTEAFF	TGTGCCAGCAGTAACGAGGGAGATAACACTGAAGCTTTCTTT
-	TRBV19	-	TRBJ2-7	CASSIVGAGGEQYF	TGTGCCAGTAGTATTGTCGGGGCCGGGGGAGAGCAGTACTTC
TRBD1	TRBV30	-	TRBJ1-6	CAWGIKQGLNSPLHF	TGTGCCTGGGGAATAAAACAGGGGCTTAATTCACCCCTCCACTTT
-	TRBV4-3	-	TRBJ1-6	CASSLRGGEFSPLHF	TGCGCCAGCAGCCTCAGAGGGGGGGAGTTTTCACCCCTCCACTTT
TRBD1	TRBV11-3	once	TRBJ2-5	CASSLARQGASQTQYF	TGTGCCAGCAGCTTAGCCCGCCAGGGGGCTTCTCAGACCCAGTACTTC
-	TRBV29-1	-	TRBJ1-5	CSVGGEGPQHF	TGCAGCGTCGGTGGAGAGGGGCCCCAGCATTTT
TRBD1	TRBV7-2	once	TRBJ1-2	CASSPRTGYGYTF	TGTGCCAGCAGCCCAAGGACAGGGTACGGCTACACCTTC
-	TRBV4-2	-	TRBJ1-4	CASSQSVQGTEKLFF	TGTGCCAGCAGCCAGTCGGTTCAGGGGACAGAAAAACTGTTTTTT
TRBD1	TRBV27	-	TRBJ1-2	CASSLPGGYGYTF	TGTGCCAGCAGTTTACCAGGGGGATATGGCTACACCTTC
-	TRBV6-5	-	TRBJ2-1	CASSYGLQSRNEQFF	TGTGCCAGCAGTTACGGCCTACAAAGCCGCAATGAGCAGTTCTTC
-	TRBV20-1	-	TRBJ1-1	CSALGQQAFF	TGCAGTGCTCTCGGACAGCAAGCTTTCTTT